Listed here are 22 T cell receptor beta chains from one sample, sequenced in a study of T cell repertoires in cytomegalovirus infection. MiXCR, applied by TCRdb to the reads, yields one record per CDR3 protein. The table shows about 83,000 distinct CDR3 sequences, with approximately 46% occurring only once. The antigens for these receptors are not known. Sample: CD8+ T cells from cultured PBMCs, taken from culture after CMV antigen stimulation. The source is a human donor in good health (CMV status not recorded). Some clones in this sample may be carry-over from other donors' samples.

The chain is built from TRBV7-2 and TRBJ2-5; 8 nucleotides match TRBD2. There are 16 residues in the CDR3. Germline V CDR1 and CDR2: SGHTA, FQGNSA. V was pared by 5 bases and J by 4 bases, with 12 bases of the junction left unmatched. CDR3 protein: CASSTRGVAGGETQYF. The DNA of the CDR3 is TGTGCCAGCAGCACCCGCGGGGTTGCGGGGGGAGAGACCCAGTACTTC.

The genes are TRBV4-1 and TRBJ2-7, with D maybe TRBD1 (6 bases). V lost 6 bases and J 5 bases, leaving 14 bases between the germline ends. The germline gives CDR1 MGHRA, CDR2 YSYEKL. CDR3 length: 13 amino acids. In DNA form, the CDR3 reads TGCGCCAGCAGTACAGGGATCAACCACGAGCAGTACTTC. Translated: CASSTGINHEQYF.

V gene TRBV12-3 or TRBV12-4 combines with J gene TRBJ2-1; 7 positions agree with TRBD2. The CDR3 is 14 amino acids. With V trimmed by 1 base and J by 5 bases, 2 bases remained unmatched. DNA for the CDR3: TGTGCCAGCAGTTTAGGAAGCGGGAACAATGAGCAGTTCTTC. Amino acids: CASSLGSGNNEQFF.

The chain carries TRBV7-3 and TRBJ1-2; D is unclear. The CDR3 runs 12 residues. With 9 bases removed from V and 5 bases from J, the gap between germline ends came to 13 bases. Germline-derived CDR1 and CDR2 are SGHTA and FQGTGA. The CDR3 nucleotides are TGTGCCAGGAGCCCCCCGGTATATGGCTACACCTTC. It translates to CARSPPVYGYTF.

The sample holds one count of this clonotype. The rearrangement joins TRBV7-9 to TRBJ1-2; D is ambiguous. The germline V and J ends were trimmed by 11 bases and 3 bases, with 13 bases remaining between them. CDR3 size: 12 residues. CDR1 and CDR2 (germline): SEHNR, FQNEAQ (reference sequence). The CDR3 reads CALGREDYGYTF. The CDR3, as DNA: TGTGCCCTTGGGAGGGAAGACTATGGCTACACCTTC.

The chain joins TRBV27 to TRBJ2-1, with D unclear. Trimming took off 1 base at V and 0 bases at J, with 13 bases between the two ends. The CDR3 runs to 17 residues. The V gene's germline CDR1 is MNHEY and CDR2 SMNVEV (reference sequence). CDR3 sequence (DNA): TGTGCCAGCAGTTTATTAAGCGACATGTTCTCCTACAATGAGCAGTTCTTC. This translates into CASSLLSDMFSYNEQFF.

CDR3 sequence (DNA): TGTGCCAGCACTGGCGGAAACTATGGCTACACCTTC. This encodes CASTGGNYGYTF. The chain employs TRBV6-8 and TRBJ1-2, with no clear D. V gave up 7 bases and J gave up 2 bases, with 8 bases separating them. The CDR3 spans 12 residues. CDR1 MNHGY and CDR2 SAAAGT come from the germline V gene.

This clonotype was counted a few times. The J gene is TRBJ2-1, the V gene TRBV7-8; D unclear. Germline assignment: CDR1 SGHVS and CDR2 FQNEAQ. The CDR3 consists of 11 residues. Trimming took off 4 bases at V and 6 bases at J, with 4 bases between the two ends. This CDR3 reads CASSSSNEQFF. The CDR3 DNA reads TGTGCCAGCAGCTCAAGCAATGAGCAGTTCTTC. The full variable domain, completed using reference TRBV7-8 and TRBJ2-1, is GAGVSQSPRYKVAKRGQDVALRCDPISGHVSLFWYQQALGQGPEFLTYFQNEAQLDKSGLPSDRFFAERPEGSVSTLKIQRTQQEDSAVYLCASSSSNEQFFGPGTRLTVL.

This clonotype occurred a few times. V is TRBV11-2 and J is TRBJ2-7; 8 bases match TRBD1. CDR3 size: 16 residues. The ends lost 3 bases at V and 3 bases at J; junction bases unmatched: 10. The germline V gene encodes CDR1 SGHAT and CDR2 FQNNGV. The CDR3 sequence is CASSFTTGDTNYEQYF. CDR3 nucleotide sequence: TGTGCCAGCAGCTTCACGACAGGGGACACCAACTACGAGCAGTACTTC.

This clonotype was seen a handful of times. The genes are TRBV6-5 and TRBJ2-7, with D tentatively TRBD1 (6 bases). This CDR3 contains 15 residues. Trimming removed 2 bases at V and 7 bases at J, with 18 bases between. Germline CDR1 MNHEY, CDR2 SVGAGI. This chain's CDR3 is CASSYPAGAMWEQYF. CDR3 bases: TGTGCCAGCAGTTACCCGGCAGGGGCTATGTGGGAGCAGTACTTC.

This clonotype came up a few times. The chain couples TRBV27 to TRBJ2-3, with 9 bases that match TRBD1. Germline-derived CDR1 and CDR2 are MNHEY and SMNVEV (reference sequence). The CDR3 length is 16 residues. J lost 4 bases, V lost 5 bases, and 10 bases had no gene match. This CDR3 is CASSRTGTGIPDTQYF. As DNA, the CDR3 is TGTGCCAGCAGTAGAACCGGGACAGGGATCCCAGATACGCAGTATTTT.

J is TRBJ2-3 and V is TRBV4-1, with TRBD2 matching over 12 bases. Trimming removed 1 base from V and 4 bases from J; junction bases left unmatched: 6. The CDR3 spans 17 residues. Germline V gene data show CDR1 as MGHRA and CDR2 as YSYEKL. The CDR3 DNA reads TGCGCCAGCAGCCAAGCCTCGACTAGCGGGAGAGCAGATACGCAGTATTTT. Its protein product is CASSQASTSGRADTQYF.

The genes are TRBV27 and TRBJ2-7; a possible D gene is TRBD1 (6 bases). V shed 2 bases and J shed 3 bases, with 8 bases lying between them. Germline values: CDR1 MNHEY, CDR2 SMNVEV (reference sequence). This CDR3 is 13 amino acids long. For the CDR3, the DNA is TGTGCCAGCAGTTTAATGACAGGCTACGAGCAGTACTTC. Residues: CASSLMTGYEQYF.

This clonotype came up a few times. The J gene is TRBJ2-7, the V gene TRBV7-9; D is ambiguous. Trimming stripped 1 base from V and 3 bases from J, with 10 bases between. This CDR3 has 14 amino acids. Looked up from germline, CDR1 is SEHNR and CDR2 is FQNEAQ (reference sequence). The CDR3 loop is CASSLGAVYYEQYF. In DNA, the CDR3 is TGTGCCAGCAGCTTAGGGGCAGTCTACTACGAGCAGTACTTC.

This clonotype was observed a handful of times. The CDR3 is CASSLVGGWGTDTQYF. The CDR3 bases are TGTGCCAGCAGCTTAGTTGGGGGATGGGGCACAGATACGCAGTATTTT. This rearrangement joins TRBV7-2 to TRBJ2-3; D is tentatively TRBD1 or TRBD2 (5 bases each). CDR3 size: 16 residues. Germline values: CDR1 SGHTA, CDR2 FQGNSA. V was clipped by 1 base and J by 1 base, with 12 bases between them. The variable domain in full, with the rest retrieved from reference TRBV7-2 and TRBJ2-3, is GAGVSQSPSNKVTEKGKDVELRCDPISGHTALYWYRQSLGQGLEFLIYFQGNSAPDKSGLPSDRFSAERTGGSVSTLTIQRTQQEDSAVYLCASSLVGGWGTDTQYFGPGTRLTVL.

In this sample, this clonotype turned up a few times. The chain uses TRBV6-1 and TRBJ2-1, with 16 bases matching TRBD2. Germline V gene sequence: CDR1 MNHNS, CDR2 SASEGT. This CDR3 spans 20 amino acids. V trimming: 2 bases; J trimming: 9 bases; junction bases outside the gene matches: 16. CDR3 sequence reads: CASSELMGLAGGPLYAEQFF. CDR3 DNA sequence: TGTGCCAGCAGTGAATTAATGGGACTAGCGGGGGGGCCCCTATATGCTGAGCAGTTCTTC.

V usage is TRBV28 and J usage is TRBJ2-7, with 9 nucleotides matching TRBD1. Trimming removed 5 bases from V and 3 bases from J; junction bases left unmatched: 8. Germline lookup yields CDR1 MDHEN and CDR2 SYDVKM. There are 15 residues in the CDR3. CDR3 nucleotide sequence: TGTGCCAGCAGTGCCCGGGACAGGGTGAACTACGAGCAGTACTTC. It is translated as CASSARDRVNYEQYF.

This chain joins TRBV4-1 and TRBJ1-1; D remains ambiguous. Germline loops: CDR1 MGHRA, CDR2 YSYEKL. V was shortened by 1 base and J by 5 bases, with 11 bases between the two germline ends. This CDR3 is built from 14 residues. The CDR3 spells CASSQGPTVTEAFF. The CDR3 nucleotides are TGCGCCAGCAGCCAAGGGCCGACGGTGACTGAAGCTTTCTTT.

This clonotype was seen a handful of times. V and J are TRBV4-2 and TRBJ2-7, with 11 bases matching TRBD2. V lost 0 bases, J lost 2 bases, and 9 bases stayed unmatched. CDR1 and CDR2 from the germline V gene are LGHNA and YNFKEQ. The CDR3 runs 18 residues. CDR3 amino acids: CASSQDWTSGPPTYEQYF. CDR3 DNA: TGTGCCAGCAGCCAAGATTGGACTAGCGGGCCTCCCACCTACGAGCAGTACTTC.

This chain connects TRBV7-3 to TRBJ2-3; 10 positions match TRBD1. Unmatched junction bases numbered 9, after V lost 5 bases and J lost 1 base. The CDR3 is 17 residues long. CDR1 SGHTA and CDR2 FQGTGA come from the germline V gene. The CDR3 loop reads CASSIRQGAFGTDTQYF. CDR3 in DNA: TGTGCCAGCAGCATACGACAGGGGGCTTTTGGCACAGATACGCAGTATTTT.

This clonotype was observed a few times. The V gene is TRBV12-3 or TRBV12-4, the J gene TRBJ2-3, with TRBD1 as a possible D gene (5 bases). This CDR3 is 13 amino acids long. V was trimmed by 5 bases and J by 5 bases, leaving 11 bases between them. CDR3 in DNA: TGTGCCAGCAGTCAGGGCTGGGGAGATACGCAGTATTTT. Its translation is CASSQGWGDTQYF.

The chain links TRBV18 to TRBJ1-1; D perhaps matches TRBD1 (5 bases). Germline V gene sequence: CDR1 KGHSH, CDR2 LQKENI. The CDR3 length is 15 residues. Trimming took 2 bases from V and 0 from J, leaving 10 bases between them. DNA for the CDR3: TGTGCCAGCTCACCAGTAACAGGAGTGAACACTGAAGCTTTCTTT. Translated, it gives CASSPVTGVNTEAFF.